This T cell receptor (beta chain) was identified during a study of cytotoxic CD8 clonotypes in ibrutinib-treated CLL. This clone occurred a few times. TCRdb's table, derived via immunoSEQ multiplex PCR, lists solely in-frame clones and lacks some. Seen here are approximately 200,000 clones, about 72% observed once, and the top ten hold roughly 13%. This CDR3 region has 11 residues. The V end lost 7 bases, the J end lost 5 bases, and 8 bases lay between the germline ends. Germline loops: CDR1 SGHAT, CDR2 FQNNGV. This sequence originates from a human donor with chronic lymphocytic leukemia. V is TRBV11-2 and J is TRBJ2-5; no firm D call. The input for sequencing was PBMCs, taken after 24 months of ibrutinib treatment. CDR3 protein: CASTQAETQYF. The CDR3 DNA follows: TGTGCCAGCACCCAGGCGGAGACCCAGTACTTC.